These 10 T cell receptor beta chains were sequenced from one sample in a study of blood T cell repertoires in COVID-19. This table comes from immunoSEQ multiplex PCR, and its TCRdb copy is limited to in-frame clones, with some not included. The data contain some 130,000 clones, 60% to 80% of them singletons. Input material: peripheral blood. The receptors stem from a woman in her 70s with acute or convalescent COVID-19.

This clone was detected only a few times. The chain employs TRBV9 and TRBJ2-2, with D possibly being TRBD1 (6 bases). V was cut by 0 bases and J by 2 bases, with 14 bases left in between. Germline-derived CDR1 and CDR2 are SGDLS and YYNGEE. This CDR3 is 17 amino acids long. CDR3 in DNA: TGTGCCAGCAGCGTAGGTCTCGGGACATTTAACACCGGGGAGCTGTTTTTT. This encodes CASSVGLGTFNTGELFF.

The chain carries TRBV9 and TRBJ2-2; 10 bases map to TRBD1. V gave up 4 bases and J gave up 11 bases; unmatched junction bases: 11. Looked up from germline, CDR1 is SGDLS and CDR2 is YYNGEE. The CDR3 is 15 residues long. The CDR3, as DNA: TGTGCCAGCAGCCCCCCGGGACAGGGGCAAGTAGAGCTGTTTTTT. It codes for CASSPPGQGQVELFF.

The J gene is TRBJ1-6, the V gene TRBV5-6, with TRBD1 identical over 7 bases. V dropped 5 bases and J dropped 7; count of bases not matched to a gene: 6. Germline CDR1 and CDR2: SGHDT and YYEEEE. There are 14 residues in the CDR3. The CDR3: CASSWGQTNSPLHF. CDR3 in DNA: TGTGCCAGCAGTTGGGGACAGACCAATTCACCCCTCCACTTT.

This clone was detected a few times. The V gene is TRBV9, the J gene TRBJ2-5, with D tentatively TRBD2 (7 bases). Germline assignment: CDR1 SGDLS and CDR2 YYNGEE. The CDR3 totals 15 residues. Trimming removed 2 bases at V and 3 bases at J, with 14 bases between. The DNA for the CDR3 is TGTGCCAGCAGCGTCTACGGGGGGCTTGAAGAGACCCAGTACTTC. It is translated as CASSVYGGLEETQYF.

The chain joins TRBV29-1 to TRBJ2-4, with TRBD1 matching over 8 bases. The CDR3 consists of 16 residues. V shed 6 bases and J 0 bases; nucleotides not matched to a gene: 10. The germline CDR1 and CDR2 sequences are SQVTM and ANQGSEA. The CDR3 protein is CSVGTGDPLAKNIQYF. CDR3 bases: TGCAGCGTGGGGACAGGAGATCCCCTAGCCAAAAACATTCAGTACTTC.

This clone was observed once. The V and J genes are TRBV14 and TRBJ1-2; 12 nucleotides align to TRBD1. The CDR3 consists of 17 residues. V shed 5 bases and J 4 bases; nucleotides not matched to a gene: 11. Germline CDR1 is SGHDN and CDR2 is FVKESK. The CDR3 nucleotides read TGTGCCAGCAGCGTACTCGGGACAGGGGGCGTTGGCTATGGCTACACCTTC. Protein product: CASSVLGTGGVGYGYTF.

This clone was seen a handful of times. Other nucleotide sequences in the sample specify the same CDR3. The chain carries TRBV15 and TRBJ2-7; possibly TRBD1 for D (6 bases). CDR1 is LNHNV, CDR2 YYDKDF, per germline (reference sequence). The germline V and J ends were trimmed by 0 bases and 4 bases, with 7 bases remaining between them. The CDR3 has 13 residues. CDR3 coding DNA: TGTGCCACCAGCAGAGACAGGGGTTACGAGCAGTACTTC. Its protein product is CATSRDRGYEQYF.

The chain couples TRBV19 to TRBJ1-2; D gene uncertain. Looked up from germline, CDR1 is LNHDA and CDR2 is SQIVND (reference sequence). The V gene lost 7 bases and the J gene lost 4 bases, with 19 bases spanning the gap. The CDR3 sequence is 15 residues long. The CDR3 region has the DNA TGTGCCAGTAAGGCCATGGCAGGTCCCCTCTATGGCTACACCTTC. Protein product: CASKAMAGPLYGYTF.

V usage is TRBV7-8 and J usage is TRBJ1-1, with unresolved D. The CDR3 runs to 14 residues. The germline V and J ends were trimmed by 5 bases and 1 base, with 11 bases remaining between them. Per germline, CDR1 SGHVS and CDR2 FQNEAQ. The CDR3 region is CASSTARSNTEAFF. The CDR3 coding sequence is TGTGCCAGCAGCACCGCCAGGTCGAACACTGAAGCTTTCTTT.

The chain combines TRBV5-1 with TRBJ1-6; 7 nucleotides line up with TRBD1. This CDR3 has 13 residues. Germline lookup yields CDR1 SGHRS and CDR2 YFSETQ. J gave up 8 bases and V 7 bases, and 6 bases lay outside the gene matches. CDR3 residues: CASHRDSYSPLHF. The CDR3, as DNA: TGCGCCAGCCACCGGGACAGCTATTCACCCCTCCACTTT. The whole variable domain, filled in from reference TRBV5-1 and TRBJ1-6, reads KAGVTQTPRYLIKTRGQQVTLSCSPISGHRSVSWYQQTPGQGLQFLFEYFSETQRNKGNFPGRFSGRQFSNSRSEMNVSTLELGDSALYLCASHRDSYSPLHFGNGTRLTVT.